Listed here are 30 T cell receptor beta chains from one sample, sequenced in a study of CD8 T cells in ankylosing spondylitis. Their target antigens are unknown. TCRdb reanalysed the 5' RACE reads using MiXCR and keeps one entry per CDR3 protein. Of a few hundred thousand distinct CDR3 sequences detected, approximately 20% appear once; the ten largest clones hold 40% to 50%. Study-wide results and caveats: Within ankylosing spondylitis blood, a TCR beta motif made up of eight highly homologous variants appeared to be characteristic.

What was sequenced was blood, either unsorted or a sorted T cell fraction (not recorded which). These receptors all come from a male donor with ankylosing spondylitis.

This clonotype was found a few times. The chain combines TRBV3-1 with TRBJ2-1; the match to TRBD1 covers 7 bases. V lost 3 bases to trimming and J lost 4 bases; unmatched junction nucleotides: 9. This CDR3 is built from 16 residues. Germline CDR1 reads LGHDT; CDR2 reads YNNKEL (reference sequence). The CDR3 loop is CASSHLTGSEYNEQFF. The DNA of the CDR3 is TGTGCCAGCAGCCACCTGACAGGGTCGGAGTACAATGAGCAGTTCTTC.

The CDR3 DNA is TGTGCCAGCAGCTTAGTGGGACTAGGGGATCTCTACGAGCAGTACTTC. Translating gives CASSLVGLGDLYEQYF. The V call is TRBV7-9, the J call TRBJ2-7; 8 bases line up with TRBD2. V shed 1 base and J 3 bases; nucleotides not matched to a gene: 8. Per the germline V gene, CDR1 is SEHNR and CDR2 is FQNEAQ (reference sequence). The length of the CDR3 is 16 residues.

This chain links TRBV4-1 with TRBJ1-1, with 9 bases matching TRBD1. Germline CDR1 reads MGHRA; CDR2 reads YSYEKL. The CDR3 consists of 17 residues. V was pared by 1 base and J by 6 bases, with 12 bases of the junction left unmatched. In DNA, the CDR3 is TGCGCCAGCAGCCAAGTAATAATTCAGGACAGGGGCCCTGAAGCTTTCTTT. Encoded protein: CASSQVIIQDRGPEAFF.

This chain's CDR3 is CASSSLGASGAGIDTQYF. CDR3 DNA: TGTGCCAGCAGCTCACTAGGGGCGTCGGGGGCAGGGATAGATACGCAGTATTTT. The rearrangement joins TRBV11-1 to TRBJ2-3; D tentatively fits TRBD1 or TRBD2 (6 bases each). The germline V and J ends were trimmed by 4 bases and 5 bases, with 25 bases remaining between them. Per germline, CDR1 SGHAT and CDR2 FQDESV (reference sequence). The CDR3 is made up of 18 amino acids.

This clonotype occurred many times. The V gene is TRBV29-1, the J gene TRBJ2-7; D not resolved. The CDR3 contains 12 residues. The V and J ends lost 0 bases and 2 bases respectively, with 5 bases between them. CDR1 and CDR2 from the germline V gene are SQVTM and ANQGSEA. The CDR3 DNA reads as TGCAGCGTTGAAGATCTGGCCTACGAGCAGTACTTC. This sequence encodes CSVEDLAYEQYF.

In its sample, this clonotype was seen a few times. The rearrangement joins TRBV7-2 to TRBJ2-1, with 11 bases matching TRBD2. The junction had 7 bases not matched to a gene; V was cut back by 1 base and J by 8 bases. In germline, CDR1 is SGHTA, CDR2 FQGNSA. The CDR3 spans 16 residues. For the CDR3, the DNA is TGTGCCAGCAGCTTAGTAGCGGGGGGGCCTATGGATGAGCAGTTCTTC. Encoded protein: CASSLVAGGPMDEQFF. Supplemented by reference TRBV7-2 and TRBJ2-1, the full variable domain reads GAGVSQSPSNKVTEKGKDVELRCDPISGHTALYWYRQSLGQGLEFLIYFQGNSAPDKSGLPSDRFSAERTGGSVSTLTIQRTQQEDSAVYLCASSLVAGGPMDEQFFGPGTRLTVL.

This rearrangement joins TRBV20-1 to TRBJ2-3; D uncertain. The CDR3 sequence is 15 residues long. CDR1 is DFQATT, CDR2 SNEGSKA, per germline (reference sequence). The V and J ends lost 0 bases and 5 bases respectively, with 15 bases between them. This CDR3 is CSARDWFSGVDTQYF. CDR3 DNA: TGCAGTGCTAGAGATTGGTTTAGTGGTGTAGATACGCAGTATTTT.

This clonotype was found many times. The chain is built from TRBV12-3 or TRBV12-4 and TRBJ2-7; TRBD1 or TRBD2 may be the D gene (5 bases each). The CDR3 is made up of 13 amino acids. The germline V and J ends were trimmed by 4 bases and 3 bases, with 10 bases remaining between them. The CDR3: CASSSGTDYEQYF. The CDR3 DNA reads TGTGCCAGCAGTTCCGGGACGGACTACGAGCAGTACTTC.

The chain carries TRBV7-9 and TRBJ1-1, with unresolved D. Germline V gene sequence: CDR1 SEHNR, CDR2 FQNEAQ (reference sequence). V was clipped by 4 bases and J by 10 bases, with 22 bases between them. This CDR3 region has 15 residues. The CDR3 coding sequence is TGTGCCAGCAGCTCCTCGGCAGCGGAGCCTTGGGTAGCTTTCTTT. As protein: CASSSSAAEPWVAFF.

The genes are TRBV13 and TRBJ2-5; D gene unclear. The CDR3 is made up of 13 amino acids. CDR1 is PRHDT and CDR2 is FYEKMQ in the germline V gene (reference sequence). V was clipped by 5 bases and J by 5 bases, with 12 bases between them. CDR3 in DNA: TGTGCCAGCAGCCCAGAATCGACCGAGACCCAGTACTTC. As protein: CASSPESTETQYF.

There are a few counts of this clonotype. The CDR3 bases are TGTGCCAGCAGCTTAGTTCCAGGGTGGTACGAGCAGTACTTC. As protein: CASSLVPGWYEQYF. The chain recombines TRBV13 with TRBJ2-7, with D possibly being TRBD1 (5 bases). From germline, CDR1 is PRHDT and CDR2 FYEKMQ (reference sequence). There are 14 residues in the CDR3. Trimming left V 1 base short and J 4 bases short, with 11 bases between.

The genes are TRBV6-1 and TRBJ2-5; TRBD2 agrees at 9 bases. With V trimmed by 5 bases and J by 5 bases, 15 bases remained unmatched. The CDR3 covers 17 residues. CDR1 MNHNS and CDR2 SASEGT come from the germline V gene. Here the CDR3 reads CASSPSPGGGVRETQYF. The CDR3 region has the DNA TGTGCCAGCAGTCCCTCCCCGGGCGGGGGGGTTAGGGAGACCCAGTACTTC.

The rearrangement uses TRBV27 and TRBJ2-1; D may be TRBD2 (5 bases). The CDR3 consists of 12 residues. From germline, CDR1 is MNHEY and CDR2 SMNVEV (reference sequence). V was trimmed by 8 bases and J by 6 bases, leaving 11 bases between them. CDR3 sequence (DNA): TGTGCCAGCCGAAACCGGGGCAATGAGCAGTTCTTC. Amino acids: CASRNRGNEQFF.

This sequence joins TRBV29-1 and TRBJ2-1; D is uncertain. CDR3 length: 12 residues. Germline V CDR1 and CDR2: SQVTM, ANQGSEA. V shed 3 bases and J shed 7 bases, with 10 bases lying between them. The CDR3 spells CSVEGDVNEQFF. The DNA for the CDR3 is TGCAGCGTTGAGGGTGATGTTAATGAGCAGTTCTTC.

This rearrangement joins TRBV28 to TRBJ2-5; possible D gene TRBD1, 6 bases. From germline, CDR1 is MDHEN and CDR2 SYDVKM. The CDR3 is 12 residues long. With 11 bases removed from V and 2 bases from J, the gap between germline ends came to 12 bases. CDR3 DNA: TGTGCCGCACAGGGCCTACAAGAGACCCAGTACTTC. It codes for CAAQGLQETQYF.

The rearrangement uses TRBV9 and TRBJ1-6; D is perhaps TRBD1 (5 bases). The CDR3 extends over 14 amino acids. With 4 bases removed from V and 10 bases from J, the gap between germline ends came to 15 bases. CDR1 and CDR2 from the germline V gene are SGDLS and YYNGEE. DNA of the CDR3: TGTGCCAGCAGCCCATCGGACGGGGGGTCACCCCTCCACTTT. The encoded protein is CASSPSDGGSPLHF.

The table lists this clonotype with a few counts. The junction departs from germline at one end; a sequencing error may be responsible. CDR3 sequence (DNA): TGTGCCAGCAGCGGCGGGCTCTACGGGCAGTACTTC. As protein: CASSGGLYGQYF. This rearrangement joins TRBV11-2 to TRBJ2-7, with a weak D call TRBD2 (5 bases). The length of the CDR3 is 12 residues. Per the germline V gene, CDR1 is SGHAT and CDR2 is FQNNGV.

As for this clonotype: The junction and the germline gene differ at one end; a read error may be behind it. The chain has TRBV7-7 and TRBJ2-3; TRBD1 matches at 10 bases. This CDR3 comprises 15 residues. CDR1 and CDR2 (germline): SSHAT, FNYEAQ (reference sequence). CDR3 DNA: TGTGCTAGCAGCCCGGGGACAGGGGAGGGAAATACGCAGTATTTT. It translates to CASSPGTGEGNTQYF.

This clonotype has just a few counts. The chain carries TRBV28 and TRBJ2-5, with D perhaps matching TRBD1 (6 bases). The CDR3 has 13 residues. V lost 11 bases and J lost 2, with 15 bases in between. Germline lookup yields CDR1 MDHEN and CDR2 SYDVKM. The CDR3 DNA reads TGTGCCTCCAGGGGATCGGGGCAAGAGACCCAGTACTTC. Protein product: CASRGSGQETQYF.

The gene calls are TRBV10-3 and TRBJ2-7, with a weak D call TRBD1 (5 bases). The V and J ends lost 3 bases and 2 bases respectively, with 14 bases between them. The germline CDR1 and CDR2 sequences are ENHRY and SYGVKD. The length of the CDR3 is 15 residues. The CDR3 loop reads CAISDPTGSTYEQYF. CDR3 coding DNA: TGTGCCATCAGTGACCCCACAGGTAGCACCTACGAGCAGTACTTC.

This clonotype showed up many times. This chain's CDR3 is CASSLSGTAYGYTF. CDR3 DNA sequence: TGTGCCAGCAGCCTGTCCGGGACAGCCTATGGCTACACCTTC. This rearrangement joins TRBV12-3 or TRBV12-4 to TRBJ1-2, with 7 bases identical to TRBD1. The CDR3 extends over 14 amino acids. The J segment lost 4 bases and the V segment lost 6 bases, leaving 8 bases of the junction unmatched.

CDR3 in amino acids: CASSTGANTGELFF. The CDR3 DNA reads as TGTGCCAGCAGTACAGGGGCGAACACCGGGGAGCTGTTTTTT. The chain has TRBV7-9 and TRBJ2-2, with 7 bases identical to TRBD1. V dropped 6 bases and J dropped 0; count of bases not matched to a gene: 1. Germline lookup yields CDR1 SEHNR and CDR2 FQNEAQ (reference sequence). This CDR3 is built from 14 residues.

This clonotype was detected a few times. The chain carries TRBV28 and TRBJ2-3, with TRBD2 matching 8 bases. The J segment lost 5 bases and the V segment lost 4 bases, leaving 11 bases of the junction unmatched. This CDR3 contains 16 residues. The germline V gene has CDR1 MDHEN and CDR2 SYDVKM. CDR3 bases: TGTGCCAGCAGTTCCGGCCCGGGACTAGGGTTAGATACGCAGTATTTT. It codes for CASSSGPGLGLDTQYF.

This clonotype was observed a few times. J is TRBJ2-2 and V is TRBV7-9; 9 bases match TRBD2. V lost 1 base, J lost 2 bases, and 2 bases stayed unmatched. CDR1 and CDR2 from the germline V gene are SEHNR and FQNEAQ (reference sequence). CDR3 length: 16 amino acids. The CDR3 protein is CASSLGSGGNTGELFF. For the CDR3, the DNA is TGTGCCAGCAGCTTAGGTAGCGGGGGAAACACCGGGGAGCTGTTTTTT.

V gene TRBV29-1 combines with J gene TRBJ2-1; D may be TRBD1 (6 bases). With 6 bases removed from V and 8 bases from J, the gap between germline ends came to 20 bases. CDR1 SQVTM and CDR2 ANQGSEA come from the germline V gene. This CDR3 comprises 14 residues. CDR3 nucleotides: TGCAGCGTAGATGTGAGGGGGTTAGGGGATGAGCAGTTCTTC. This encodes CSVDVRGLGDEQFF.

This clonotype was recorded a few times. The chain employs TRBV5-1 and TRBJ2-5, with D perhaps TRBD1 or TRBD2 (5 bases each). Germline V gives CDR1 SGHRS, CDR2 YFSETQ. With 3 bases removed from V and 6 bases from J, the gap between germline ends came to 21 bases. The CDR3 loop spans 16 amino acids. Here the CDR3 DNA reads TGCGCCAGCAGCTGGACCGGGACCCAGGACGGGAAGACCCAGTACTTC. Encoded protein: CASSWTGTQDGKTQYF.

The chain joins TRBV11-2 to TRBJ2-3; 11 nucleotides match TRBD2. CDR1 is SGHAT and CDR2 is FQNNGV in the germline V gene. The CDR3 sequence is 18 residues long. The J segment lost 4 bases and the V segment lost 3 bases, leaving 12 bases of the junction unmatched. CDR3 sequence: CASSFEGSGRGIADTQYF. CDR3 sequence (DNA): TGTGCCAGCAGCTTTGAGGGTAGCGGGAGGGGAATCGCAGATACGCAGTATTTT.

This clonotype showed up many times. This rearrangement joins TRBV29-1 to TRBJ2-7; 10 nucleotides align to TRBD1. V shed 6 bases, J shed 1 base, and the junction held 6 bases outside the gene matches. Looked up from germline, CDR1 is SQVTM and CDR2 is ANQGSEA. The CDR3 has 14 residues. As DNA, the CDR3 is TGCAGCGTCGACGGGACAGGGGAATCCTACGAGCAGTACTTC. This codes for CSVDGTGESYEQYF.

The gene calls are TRBV5-8 and TRBJ2-1, with D uncertain. The CDR3 runs 12 residues. Germline values: CDR1 SGHTS, CDR2 YDEGEE. V was shortened by 2 bases and J by 10 bases, with 10 bases between the two germline ends. As DNA, the CDR3 is TGTGCCAGCAGCTTCTCCGACGGAGAGCAGTTCTTC. Translating gives CASSFSDGEQFF.

This chain's CDR3 is CASSSPEGAYEQYF. CDR3 coding DNA: TGTGCCAGCAGCTCCCCCGAGGGGGCCTACGAGCAGTACTTC. The chain is built from TRBV11-3 and TRBJ2-7; perhaps TRBD1 as D (6 bases). Trimming took 4 bases from V and 2 from J, leaving 12 bases between them. CDR1 and CDR2 from the germline V gene are SGHNT and YENEEA. This CDR3 region has 14 residues.